The 7 T cell receptor beta chains presented below share a single source sample, sequenced in a study of CD8 T cells in ankylosing spondylitis. One entry per CDR3 protein, called by TCRdb with MiXCR from the 5' RACE reads. Among fewer than 250,000 distinct CDR3 sequences listed, 20% to 30% were seen once. Input material: blood, either unsorted or a sorted T cell fraction (not recorded which). The receptors were gathered from a male donor with ankylosing spondylitis or in good health (not recorded which).

This clonotype was observed a few times. The chain carries TRBV20-1 and TRBJ1-5, with 9 bases lining up with TRBD1. The CDR3 has 16 amino acids. The V gene's germline CDR1 is DFQATT and CDR2 SNEGSKA (reference sequence). Trimming removed 4 bases from V and 3 bases from J; junction bases left unmatched: 10. The CDR3 here is CSATMDRGGHNQPQHF. The CDR3 DNA sequence: TGCAGTGCTACCATGGACAGGGGAGGGCACAATCAGCCCCAGCATTTT.

V is TRBV20-1 and J is TRBJ1-1, with D uncertain. Germline V gene data show CDR1 as DFQATT and CDR2 as SNEGSKA (reference sequence). V lost 0 bases to trimming and J lost 0 bases, with 8 bases between them. The length of the CDR3 is 14 residues. The CDR3 spells CSAREAAMNTEAFF. The CDR3 region has the DNA TGCAGTGCTAGAGAAGCAGCAATGAACACTGAAGCTTTCTTT.

This chain joins TRBV7-6 and TRBJ2-1; 12 nucleotides align to TRBD2. The CDR3 covers 17 residues. CDR1 is SGHVS, CDR2 FNYEAQ, per germline. Trimming removed 4 bases from V and 6 bases from J; junction bases left unmatched: 10. CDR3 residues: CASSSRLAGGQGNEQFF. The CDR3 DNA sequence: TGTGCCAGCAGCTCACGCCTAGCGGGAGGGCAGGGCAATGAGCAGTTCTTC. Filled out from reference TRBV7-6 and TRBJ2-1, the complete variable domain reads GAGVSQSPRYKVTKRGQDVALRCDPISGHVSLYWYRQALGQGPEFLTYFNYEAQQDKSGLPNDRFSAERPEGSISTLTIQRTEQRDSAMYRCASSSRLAGGQGNEQFFGPGTRLTVL.

This clonotype was seen at least ten times. This rearrangement joins TRBV11-1 to TRBJ2-5, with 9 bases aligning to TRBD1. CDR1 and CDR2 from the germline V gene are SGHAT and FQDESV (reference sequence). Trimming cost V 4 bases and J 4 bases; bases outside gene matches: 4. CDR3 length: 14 residues. DNA of the CDR3: TGTGCCAGCAGCTCGGACAGGGGAGGAGAGACCCAGTACTTC. Its protein product is CASSSDRGGETQYF. Complete variable domain (other parts from reference TRBV11-1 and TRBJ2-5): EAEVAQSPRYKITEKSQAVAFWCDPISGHATLYWYRQILGQGPELLVQFQDESVVDDSQLPKDRFSAERLKGVDSTLKIQPAELGDSAMYLCASSSDRGGETQYFGPGTRLLVL.

This clonotype was detected a few times. The V and J genes are TRBV20-1 and TRBJ2-7; no clear D. V gave up 5 bases and J gave up 5 bases, with 13 bases separating them. This CDR3 comprises 12 residues. The germline V gene has CDR1 DFQATT and CDR2 SNEGSKA (reference sequence). CDR3 loop: CSAHPGVHEQYF. The CDR3 DNA reads TGCAGTGCTCATCCCGGAGTCCACGAGCAGTACTTC.

This clonotype was seen repeatedly, ten times or more. V gene TRBV5-1 combines with J gene TRBJ2-3; 9 nucleotides line up with TRBD1. This CDR3 comprises 16 residues. From germline, CDR1 is SGHRS and CDR2 YFSETQ. Trimming took 6 bases from V and 0 from J; bases not matched to a gene: 8. The CDR3 protein is CASIAGQGFSTDTQYF. In DNA, the CDR3 is TGCGCCAGCATCGCGGGACAGGGTTTTAGCACAGATACGCAGTATTTT.

The chain is built from TRBV5-6 and TRBJ2-6, with D possibly TRBD1 on 5 matching bases. Trimming shortened V by 4 bases and J by 0 bases, and 17 bases separated the two germline ends. This CDR3 has 18 residues. CDR1 SGHDT and CDR2 YYEEEE come from the germline V gene. CDR3 loop: CASSVRQGALSGANVLTF. In DNA form, the CDR3 reads TGTGCCAGCAGCGTGCGGCAAGGGGCCCTCTCTGGGGCCAACGTCCTGACTTTC. Complete variable domain (other parts from reference TRBV5-6 and TRBJ2-6): DAGVTQSPTHLIKTRGQQVTLRCSPKSGHDTVSWYQQALGQGPQFIFQYYEEEERQRGNFPDRFSGHQFPNYSSELNVNALLLGDSALYLCASSVRQGALSGANVLTFGAGSRLTVL.